This is a list of T cell receptor beta chains from one sample in a study of T-cell reconstitution after alpha-beta-depleted transplantation in children. In TCRdb, the PCR reads were re-called with MiXCR into one record per CDR3 protein. The top ten clones hold roughly 37% of a sample with 28,000 or so distinct CDR3 sequences, 15% to 20% of them seen once. The material sequenced was PBMCs, mostly from graft donor cells, taken 60 days after TCRalphabeta/CD19-depleted stem cell transplant. The receptor source for this set is a male patient aged 2-9 years who had a stem cell transplant for acute lymphoblastic leukemia, so the T cells may come from the graft donor. Each CDR3 is given with its conserved first and last residue. The order of the fields is CDR3 DNA, CDR3 protein, J gene, V gene, D gene, clone size. A D gene is named only where the DNA matches it firmly. Rows may omit the clone size; those that give it use once, few, many or a size class.

CDR3nt: TGTGCCAGCAGCTTCGAGACTCCGTCCTATAATTCACCCCTCCACTTT
CDR3aa: CASSFETPSYNSPLHF
j_gene: TRBJ1-6
v_gene: TRBV5-5
d_gene: .
abundance: .

CDR3nt: TGTGCCAGCAGCTTAGGGCGAGGGAATCAGCCCCAGCATTTT
CDR3aa: CASSLGRGNQPQHF
j_gene: TRBJ1-5
v_gene: TRBV7-2
d_gene: .
abundance: few

CDR3nt: TGTGCCAGCAGTTCGGGGACAGGGGGTAACTATGGCTACACCTTC
CDR3aa: CASSSGTGGNYGYTF
j_gene: TRBJ1-2
v_gene: TRBV28
d_gene: TRBD1
abundance: .

CDR3nt: TGCAGTGCTAGAGCCCCCCTGGGCACCTACGAGCAGTACTTC
CDR3aa: CSARAPLGTYEQYF
j_gene: TRBJ2-7
v_gene: TRBV20-1
d_gene: .
abundance: few

CDR3nt: TGTGCCAGCAGCTCCCCCGGGGGGCGTTACCAAGAGACCCAGTACTTC
CDR3aa: CASSSPGGRYQETQYF
j_gene: TRBJ2-5
v_gene: TRBV7-8
d_gene: .
abundance: .

CDR3nt: TGTGCCAGCAGCCTGCAGACAGGGGCGGATTCACCCCTCCACTTT
CDR3aa: CASSLQTGADSPLHF
j_gene: TRBJ1-6
v_gene: TRBV7-2
d_gene: TRBD1
abundance: .

CDR3nt: TGTGCCAGTAGCTTAGCGCTAGCGGAAGCCTACGAGCAGTACTTC
CDR3aa: CASSLALAEAYEQYF
j_gene: TRBJ2-7
v_gene: TRBV13
d_gene: TRBD2
abundance: many

CDR3nt: TGTGCCGGTGAGGGGGGGAACACTGAAGCTTTCTTT
CDR3aa: CAGEGGNTEAFF
j_gene: TRBJ1-1
v_gene: TRBV19
d_gene: .
abundance: once

CDR3nt: TGTGCCAGCAGTACAGCCAGCTCTGGGGCCAACGTCCTGACTTTC
CDR3aa: CASSTASSGANVLTF
j_gene: TRBJ2-6
v_gene: TRBV28
d_gene: .
abundance: .

CDR3nt: TGTGCCAGCAGTTTTGGCGGACGGTTGAACACTGAAGCTTTCTTT
CDR3aa: CASSFGGRLNTEAFF
j_gene: TRBJ1-1
v_gene: TRBV28
d_gene: .
abundance: many

CDR3nt: TGTGCCAGCAGCTTGGACGTAGGGGATAATTCACCCCTCCACTTT
CDR3aa: CASSLDVGDNSPLHF
j_gene: TRBJ1-6
v_gene: TRBV5-6
d_gene: .
abundance: few

CDR3nt: TGTGCCTGGAGCCCAGGGGGGGCAACCTCCTACAATGAGCAGTTCTTC
CDR3aa: CAWSPGGATSYNEQFF
j_gene: TRBJ2-1
v_gene: TRBV30
d_gene: .
abundance: .

CDR3nt: TGCAGCGCTACTCAGACGGACACTGAAGCTTTCTTT
CDR3aa: CSATQTDTEAFF
j_gene: TRBJ1-1
v_gene: TRBV29-1
d_gene: .
abundance: .

CDR3nt: TGTGCCAGCACCCCGACTAGCGCCTACTCAGATACGCAGTATTTT
CDR3aa: CASTPTSAYSDTQYF
j_gene: TRBJ2-3
v_gene: TRBV12-3/TRBV12-4
d_gene: TRBD2
abundance: many

CDR3nt: TGTGCCAGCAGCTCACAGGCAGGGAACACTGAAGCTTTCTTT
CDR3aa: CASSSQAGNTEAFF
j_gene: TRBJ1-1
v_gene: TRBV7-2
d_gene: .
abundance: many